This TCR beta chain appears in the sequencing data of a study of blood T cell repertoires in COVID-19. Turning to the study itself: The United States, Italy and Spain supplied acute and convalescent COVID-19 samples. T cells, B-cell-depleted T cells, or PBMCs provided the cDNA or gDNA that served as material.

Patients at the Seattle site were enrolled during active infection and followed longitudinally. This clone has a single count. Germline assignment: CDR1 SEHNR and CDR2 FQNEAQ (reference sequence). V was pared by 5 bases and J by 6 bases, with 25 bases between. This CDR3 has 17 residues. Under the authors' procedure: The assay estimated nucleated cells by amplifying reference gene primers. Sequenced by immunoSEQ multiplex PCR; TCRdb stores in-frame clones only, minus some. That table gives V, J and clone size, and the DNA gave D and trimming. Of some 310,000 clones in the sample, 90% are singletons; the top ten hold 1%.

The source of this sequence is a middle-aged woman with COVID-19, enrolled during active disease. The chain is built from TRBV7-9 and TRBJ1-1, with a weak D call TRBD1 (5 bases). Sequenced sample: peripheral blood. This chain's CDR3 is CASSDSERGLRGAEAFF. As DNA, the CDR3 is TGTGCCAGCAGCGATTCGGAGCGGGGGTTGAGGGGAGCTGAAGCTTTCTTT. The full variable domain, rest sourced from reference TRBV7-9 and TRBJ1-1, is DTGVSQNPRHKITKRGQNVTFRCDPISEHNRLYWYRQTLGQGPEFLTYFQNEAQLEKSRLLSDRFSAERPKGSFSTLEIQRTEQGDSAMYLCASSDSERGLRGAEAFFGQGTRLTVV.